This TCR beta chain was recorded in a study of graft-versus-host responses after intestinal transplantation (dated by TCRdb to about 2021). Describing the broader study: The transplants that recipients received were multivisceral, liver-intestinal, or isolated intestinal. Anti-thymocyte globulin induction was given to all recipients, followed by maintenance tacrolimus and steroids for approximately three years. Graft-versus-host and host-versus-graft alloreactive T cell clones were tracked in the graft, circulation and bone marrow after intestinal transplantation using bulk TCR-beta CDR3 sequencing. Alloreactive clones were identified by sequencing pre-transplant mixed lymphocyte reaction products and comparing them with unstimulated pre-transplant donor and recipient T cells. Of the 20 to 25 intestinal transplant recipients enrolled in the cohort, one of whom was a retransplant, a few patients without pretransplant specimens were excluded. A peak of at least 4% donor T cells among recipient peripheral blood mononuclear cells was the definition used for donor T cell macrochimerism. Samples from three later patients were sequenced in-house on an Illumina MiSeq with MiXCR processing rather than by the commercial service. What the research found in general, with its limitations: GvH clones were found in recipient bone marrow, and some of the GvH clones appeared earlier in ileal mucosa or blood, which is consistent with an intestinal mucosal origin. Early after transplant, declines in HvG clones were associated with peak levels of circulating GvH clones. Patients with donor T cell macrochimerism had high GvH to HvG T cell clonal ratios in their allografts. The relatively low number and heterogeneity of intestinal transplant patients limited the conclusions.

A note on this clone: Its antigen specificity is not known. Per-base quality was not reported, and no clone a single base away is much larger than it.

Germline trimming: 0 bases from V, 2 bases from J; junction bases outside gene matches: 1. The germline V gene provides CDR1 MRHNA and CDR2 SNTAGT. The CDR3 spans 15 residues, from the cysteine through the phenylalanine. Only the CDR3 DNA stays, 45 bases, in frame from base 1. The method was the immunoSEQ multiplex PCR assay. For most patients, high-throughput TCR-beta CDR3 sequencing of genomic DNA was performed by Adaptive Biotechnologies. The source study handled its data this way. Adaptive's ImmunoSEQ software was the source of the TCR sequencing data for around 20 patients, while a few other patients were processed with MiXCR and VDJtools. CDR3 nucleotide sequences shared by donor and recipient were removed because the origin of these sequences could not be assigned. To count as alloreactive, a clone needed at least 2-fold expansion over unstimulated cells and a minimum CFSE-low frequency of 0.002% (template counts) or 0.001% (read counts). Clones were considered mappable if detected in sequenced pre-transplant spleen, lymph node, or MLR CFSE-low populations of the donor or recipient. The cumulative frequency of alloreactive clones was calculated as a percentage of all sequences, weighted by copy number. In its TCRdb copy, this immuneACCESS table keeps in-frame sequences only and misses some clones. Where compared with another copy, unresolved V genes explain less than half of these, and the others have no known cause. V and J calls plus clone size are reproduced from that table; the DNA served to infer D and trimming. The sample records 80,000 or so clones, around 93% of which are singletons. Approximately 0.73% of the sample is taken by the ten largest.

In the first month after transplant, blood samples were collected up to 4 times, and after that at least monthly when available. The sequence derives from a human patient who received an intestinal transplant, so some T cells may come from the graft donor. The chain couples TRBV6-4 to TRBJ1-2; the central 9 bases match TRBD1. Sequenced material: PBMCs, taken 98 days after intestinal transplantation. The CDR3 region reads CASSDSGTGNYGYTF. The DNA sequence reads TGTGCCAGCAGTGACTCAGGGACAGGGAACTATGGCTACACCTTC.